This TCR beta chain is from a study of blood T cell repertoires in COVID-19 (dated by TCRdb to about 2020). Concerning the study at large: Samples covering the acute and convalescent phases of COVID-19 were provided by collaborators in the United States, Italy and Spain. A de-identified subject ID, COVID-19 status, age in years and sex were almost always included in the sample metadata. The repertoires were released in a freely available public database meant as a resource for research on the immune response to SARS-CoV-2. HLA class I and class II types, where available, came from metadata supplied by the sample provider rather than from assay-based typing. Samples came from the ongoing ImmuneRACE study (first 160 participants) plus 1,254 subjects from 6 global collaborators. The dataset comprised deeply sampled blood TCRbeta repertoires from subjects exposed to, actively infected with, or recovered from COVID-19. The material from the prospective study consisted of cDNA or gDNA derived from T cells, B-cell-depleted T cells, or PBMCs. Summary of the overall study and its limitations: Clinical and demographic metadata were provided uncurated, with the amount varying by source and participant.

One collaborating source in Seattle enrolled patients during active infection and followed them longitudinally through the course of disease. Each collaborating institution followed its own protocols to collect whole blood in K2EDTA tubes. For TCRbeta analysis, collaborators shipped samples in one of three forms: frozen whole blood, isolated PBMCs, or DNA extracted from either of those sample types. CDR1 is given as SGHRS and CDR2 as YFSETQ, both from the germline V gene. The CDR3 holds 14 amino acids from the cysteine to the phenylalanine. Only the CDR3 part of the read is kept: 42 bases, read in frame from the first base. Deletion took 4 bases off V and 0 bases off J, with a span of 5 bases between the germline ends. A remark on this clone: Its antigen remains undetermined. The sample holds no much larger clone one base away, and base qualities are not on file.

TCRbeta CDR3 regions were amplified from genomic DNA by means of the immunoSEQ Assay, a bias-controlled multiplex PCR. The study's processing was this. The number of nucleated cells in each sample was estimated from the amplification of reference gene primers within the assay. Sequence reads were collapsed and filtered to measure the absolute abundance of every unique TCRbeta CDR3 rearrangement. For each sample, productive Simpson clonality was calculated as the square root of Simpson's diversity index over productive rearrangements. In its TCRdb copy, this immuneACCESS table keeps in-frame sequences only and misses some clones. Where compared with another copy, unresolved V genes explain less than half of these, and the others have no known cause. Clonal size and the V and J genes are those of that table, whereas D and trimming came from the DNA. The table for this sample lists 200,000 to 250,000 clones; about 90% of them were counted only once. The ten largest account for roughly 2.7% of the sample.

What was sequenced was peripheral blood. The clonotype was recovered from a man aged 30-40 years with COVID-19, enrolled during active disease. The sequence is built from TRBV5-1 and TRBJ1-6, with no confidently assigned D gene. The bases read TGCGCCAGCAGCCCGAGCTCCTATAATTCACCCCTCCACTTT. It translates as CASSPSSYNSPLHF.